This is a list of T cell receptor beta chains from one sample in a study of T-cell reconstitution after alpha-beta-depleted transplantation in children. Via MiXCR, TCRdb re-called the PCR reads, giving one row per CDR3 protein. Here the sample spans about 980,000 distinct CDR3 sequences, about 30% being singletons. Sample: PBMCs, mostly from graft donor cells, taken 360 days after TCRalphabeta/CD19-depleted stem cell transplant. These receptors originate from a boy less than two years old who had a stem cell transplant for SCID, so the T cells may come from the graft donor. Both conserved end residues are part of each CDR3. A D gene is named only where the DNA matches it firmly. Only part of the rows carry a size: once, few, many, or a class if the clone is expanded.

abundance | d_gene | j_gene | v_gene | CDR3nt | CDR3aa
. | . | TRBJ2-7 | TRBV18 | TGTGCCAGCTCACCAGCTCCCCAGAGTTCCTACGAGCAGTACTTC | CASSPAPQSSYEQYF
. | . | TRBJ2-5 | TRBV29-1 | TGCAGCGTTGTTAAGGGGAGGTTGGAGACCCAGTACTTC | CSVVKGRLETQYF
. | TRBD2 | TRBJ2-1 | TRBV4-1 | TGCGCCAGCAGCCAAGATTGGATTCGGGGGGGCAATGAGCAGTTCTTC | CASSQDWIRGGNEQFF
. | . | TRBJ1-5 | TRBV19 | TGTGCCAGTAGGGTCGCCGACAGTACAGATCAGCCCCAGCATTTT | CASRVADSTDQPQHF
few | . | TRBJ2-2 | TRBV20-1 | TGCAGTGCTAGAGACGGATTGCAGCGGTACTCCGGGGAGCTGTTTTTT | CSARDGLQRYSGELFF
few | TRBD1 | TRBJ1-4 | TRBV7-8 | TGTGCCAGCAGCCGAGACAGGGTGGATGAAAAACTGTTTTTT | CASSRDRVDEKLFF
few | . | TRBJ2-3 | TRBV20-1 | TGCAGTGCGAGGAACCCCGGGGAAAGCACAGATACGCAGTATTTT | CSARNPGESTDTQYF
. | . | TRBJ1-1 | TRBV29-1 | TGCAGCGTTGAAGATCGGAACAGGTTGAACACTGAAGCTTTCTTT | CSVEDRNRLNTEAFF
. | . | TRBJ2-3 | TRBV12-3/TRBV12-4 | TGTGCCAGCAGTTTGGCCCCAGGGGGCACAGATACGCAGTATTTT | CASSLAPGGTDTQYF
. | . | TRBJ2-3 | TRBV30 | TGTGCCTGGAGTGCGGCAGATACGCAGTATTTT | CAWSAADTQYF